A single sample gave rise to the 26 T cell receptor beta chains below, sequenced in a study of cytomegalovirus exposure and HLA in healthy donors (dated by TCRdb to 2017 to 2019). Library construction relied on the immunoSEQ multiplex PCR assay. For the multiplex PCR, a mixture combining 60 forward primers for TCR Vbeta segments and 13 reverse primers for TCR Jbeta segments was used. TCRdb provides this immuneACCESS table in a form limited to in-frame rearrangements. Some clones are lacking; in checked studies, under half of them reflect an unresolved V gene, and why the rest are absent is not known. For this sample there are approximately 100,000 clones; roughly 10% appear just once. The top ten hold approximately 5.1% of the sample. Material for sequencing was PBMCs. The receptors shown here come from a man aged 45 to 65 in good health and CMV-seropositive.

The chain joins TRBV28 to TRBJ2-2; tentatively, D is TRBD1 (6 bases). The CDR3 runs 17 residues. Germline values: CDR1 MDHEN, CDR2 SYDVKM. The V gene lost 3 bases and the J gene lost 3 bases, with 17 bases spanning the gap. CDR3: CASSFPGAGVDTGELFF. The CDR3 bases are TGTGCCAGCAGTTTCCCTGGGGCAGGGGTTGACACCGGGGAGCTGTTTTTT.

This clone was counted between two and nine times. The rearrangement joins TRBV6-1 to TRBJ2-5; D not certain. In germline, CDR1 is MNHNS, CDR2 SASEGT. The CDR3 has 14 residues. The V and J ends lost 6 bases and 5 bases respectively, with 16 bases between them. CDR3 amino acids: CASSPRPGRETQYF. In DNA form, the CDR3 reads TGTGCCAGCAGCCCCAGACCAGGCCGGGAGACCCAGTACTTC.

The table lists this clone with a few counts. The CDR3 region is CAISEGANYGYTF. The CDR3 region has the DNA TGTGCCATCAGTGAAGGGGCTAACTATGGCTACACCTTC. The V call is TRBV10-3, the J call TRBJ1-2; maybe TRBD1 (5 bases). Trimming stripped 3 bases from V and 0 bases from J, with 5 bases between. Germline CDR1 and CDR2: ENHRY and SYGVKD. This CDR3 comprises 13 residues.

The V call is TRBV28, the J call TRBJ1-5, with a tentative D call TRBD1 (6 bases). This CDR3 has 15 amino acids. Trimming removed 8 bases at V and 6 bases at J, with 20 bases between. Germline assignment: CDR1 MDHEN and CDR2 SYDVKM. CDR3 in amino acids: CASRDTGGRIQPQHF. In DNA form, the CDR3 reads TGTGCCAGCCGAGACACGGGGGGCAGGATTCAGCCCCAGCATTTT.

The chain recombines TRBV19 with TRBJ1-1; the D gene is possibly TRBD1 (6 bases). The CDR3 is made up of 11 amino acids. V was cut by 6 bases and J by 6 bases, with 8 bases left in between. Per the germline V gene, CDR1 is LNHDA and CDR2 is SQIVND (reference sequence). For the CDR3, the DNA is TGTGCCAGTAGACAGGGCCCTGAAGCTTTCTTT. This gives the protein CASRQGPEAFF.

This clone was counted between two and nine times. The genes are TRBV6-5 and TRBJ1-6; no definite D call. CDR1 and CDR2 (germline): MNHEY, SVGAGI. The CDR3 extends over 12 amino acids. Deletions cut 5 bases from V and 6 bases from J, with 5 bases between. In DNA, the CDR3 is TGTGCCAGCAGTGAGGGTAATTCACCCCTCCACTTT. Residues: CASSEGNSPLHF.

The chain uses TRBV5-5 and TRBJ2-2, with a possible D match to TRBD1 (6 bases). Germline CDR1 and CDR2: SGHKS and YYEKEE (reference sequence). The CDR3 consists of 15 residues. Trimming shortened V by 1 base and J by 7 bases, and 14 bases separated the two germline ends. The CDR3 region is CASSLRGGAGGELFF. The CDR3 region has the DNA TGTGCCAGCAGCTTGAGAGGGGGAGCCGGCGGGGAGCTGTTTTTT.

This clone was observed a handful of times. The V and J genes are TRBV6-5 and TRBJ1-2; 8 bases align to TRBD1. The CDR3 is 14 amino acids. V was clipped by 1 base and J by 8 bases; unmatched bases: 6. Germline V gives CDR1 MNHEY, CDR2 SVGAGI. CDR3 loop: CASSYLDREGGYTF. In DNA form, the CDR3 reads TGTGCCAGCAGTTACTTGGACAGGGAAGGAGGCTACACCTTC.

This clone was picked up a small number of times. The chain joins TRBV19 to TRBJ2-1, with D possibly matching TRBD2 (5 bases). CDR1 LNHDA and CDR2 SQIVND come from the germline V gene (reference sequence). CDR3 size: 14 residues. V was pared by 3 bases and J by 6 bases, with 12 bases between. Written as DNA, the CDR3 is TGTGCCAGTAGTATGAATAGAGGGAGCAATGAGCAGTTCTTC. Translating gives CASSMNRGSNEQFF.

The chain combines TRBV28 with TRBJ2-5; 8 nucleotides agree with TRBD1. Matching the DNA end better, TRBJ2-7 makes the J call doubtful. This CDR3 contains 16 residues. Germline values: CDR1 MDHEN, CDR2 SYDVKM. The chain's CDR3 is CASSYVIGTGTYEQYF. The CDR3 region has the DNA TGTGCCAGCAGCTATGTGATCGGGACAGGAACCTACGAGCAGTACTTC.

This clone was counted between two and nine times. The rearrangement uses TRBV10-1 and TRBJ2-3; TRBD2 matches 7 bases. The J segment lost 0 bases and the V segment lost 3 bases, leaving 3 bases of the junction unmatched. There are 15 residues in the CDR3. CDR1 is WNHNN and CDR2 is SYGVQD in the germline V gene (reference sequence). CDR3 loop: CASSEAGLSTDTQYF. CDR3 DNA sequence: TGCGCCAGCAGTGAAGCGGGACTTAGCACAGATACGCAGTATTTT.

V usage is TRBV27 and J usage is TRBJ2-5, with 9 bases identical to TRBD2. Trimming removed 5 bases from V and 7 bases from J; junction bases left unmatched: 11. Per the germline V gene, CDR1 is MNHEY and CDR2 is SMNVEV (reference sequence). The CDR3 is 15 amino acids. The CDR3 region is CASSPLAGVVVTQYF. DNA for the CDR3: TGTGCCAGCAGTCCGTTAGCGGGAGTAGTGGTGACCCAGTACTTC.

In this sample, this clone turned up a few times. This chain joins TRBV5-6 and TRBJ1-2; D possibly corresponds to TRBD1 (5 bases). V was shortened by 2 bases and J by 4 bases, with 18 bases between the two germline ends. The CDR3 covers 16 residues. Germline CDR1 is SGHDT and CDR2 is YYEEEE. The CDR3 DNA follows: TGTGCCAGCAGCTTCCCTAGTTTACAGGCGGTCTATGGCTACACCTTC. Protein sequence: CASSFPSLQAVYGYTF. The full variable domain, completed using reference TRBV5-6 and TRBJ1-2, is DAGVTQSPTHLIKTRGQQVTLRCSPKSGHDTVSWYQQALGQGPQFIFQYYEEEERQRGNFPDRFSGHQFPNYSSELNVNALLLGDSALYLCASSFPSLQAVYGYTFGSGTRLTVV.

The chain combines TRBV10-3 with TRBJ2-1; 7 bases line up with TRBD2. Germline V gene data show CDR1 as ENHRY and CDR2 as SYGVKD. This CDR3 region has 15 residues. V lost 7 bases and J lost 3; bases outside the gene matches: 9. The CDR3 DNA sequence: TGTGCCATCAAAGCGGGATCACTCGTCTACAATGAGCAGTTCTTC. Translation gives CAIKAGSLVYNEQFF.

This clone was found a few times. Compared with germline, one end of the junction differs, possibly owing to a read error. V usage is TRBV18 and J usage is TRBJ1-1, with D perhaps TRBD1 (5 bases). CDR1 is KGHSH, CDR2 LQKENI, per germline. The CDR3 spans 16 residues. The CDR3 reads CASSPRGRQGGTEAFF. The DNA of the CDR3 is TGTGCCAGCTCCCCAAGGGGAAGGCAGGGAGGAACTGAAGCCTTCTTT. Based on the CDR3 plus reference TRBV18 and TRBJ1-1, the full variable domain is NAGVMQNPRHLVRRRGQEARLRCSPMKGHSHVYWYRQLPEEGLKFMVYLQKENIIDESGMPKERFSAEFPKEGPSILRIQQVVRGDSAAYFCASSPRGRQGGTEAFFGQGTRLTVV.

The chain links TRBV5-1 to TRBJ2-1; the match to TRBD2 covers 7 bases. The CDR3 runs 17 residues. V trimming: 7 bases; J trimming: 0 bases; junction bases outside the gene matches: 13. The germline V gene encodes CDR1 SGHRS and CDR2 YFSETQ. CDR3: CASARGSSASSYNEQFF. The CDR3 DNA is TGCGCCAGCGCGCGGGGGTCTAGCGCCAGCTCCTACAATGAGCAGTTCTTC.

As DNA, the CDR3 is TGTGCCAGCAGCTTAGAGGAAGCGGGGCCCAATGAGCAGTTCTTC. Translation: CASSLEEAGPNEQFF. The chain uses TRBV7-3 and TRBJ2-1; the match to TRBD2 covers 7 bases. Per germline, CDR1 SGHTA and CDR2 FQGTGA. The CDR3 spans 15 residues. V was pared by 2 bases and J by 6 bases, with 7 bases of the junction left unmatched.

In its sample, this clone was seen a few times. The gene calls are TRBV6-5 and TRBJ2-3; the match to TRBD2 covers 11 bases. The CDR3 is 16 residues long. The ends lost 4 bases at V and 2 bases at J; junction bases unmatched: 5. CDR1 MNHEY and CDR2 SVGAGI come from the germline V gene. The CDR3 loop reads CASSSTSGRVTDTQYF. The CDR3 DNA follows: TGTGCCAGCAGTTCTACTAGCGGGAGAGTCACAGATACGCAGTATTTT.

The chain recombines TRBV29-1 with TRBJ2-7; 7 nucleotides match TRBD1. The CDR3 extends over 9 amino acids. CDR1 is SQVTM and CDR2 is ANQGSEA in the germline V gene. With V trimmed by 7 bases and J by 9 bases, 3 bases remained unmatched. CDR3 in DNA: TGCAGCGCAGGGGGAGCGCAGTACTTC. Its translation: CSAGGAQYF.

A few counts support this clone. As the CDR3 is not closed by the conserved phenylalanine or tryptophan, this likely results from a read error. Because the CDR3's place on the DNA is in doubt, the DNA is left out and the CDR3 is given as listed by TCRdb. This sequence joins TRBV27 and TRBJ2-3; TRBD2, the D gene given by the table, was not confirmed from the DNA. The CDR3 adds up to 14 amino acids, both ends counted. From germline, CDR1 is MNHEY and CDR2 SMNVEV (reference sequence). CDR3 in amino acids: CASSALAGGDTKYL.

This rearrangement joins TRBV20-1 to TRBJ2-5; 7 bases match TRBD2. This CDR3 is 11 amino acids long. V gave up 3 bases and J gave up 7 bases; unmatched junction bases: 2. Germline V gene lookup returns CDR1 DFQATT and CDR2 SNEGSKA (reference sequence). The CDR3 DNA sequence: TGCAGTGCTAGCCAGCGGGGGACCCAGTACTTC. Its translation is CSASQRGTQYF.

The genes are TRBV9 and TRBJ2-3; 7 bases agree with TRBD1. This CDR3 is built from 14 residues. V shed 4 bases and J 0 bases; nucleotides not matched to a gene: 2. Per the germline V gene, CDR1 is SGDLS and CDR2 is YYNGEE. Here the CDR3 reads CASSRTGSTDTQYF. The DNA of the CDR3 is TGTGCCAGCAGCAGGACAGGCAGCACAGATACGCAGTATTTT.

The V call is TRBV11-2, the J call TRBJ2-1; TRBD2 matches 7 bases. Per the germline V gene, CDR1 is SGHAT and CDR2 is FQNNGV. The CDR3 is made up of 15 amino acids. V was clipped by 5 bases and J by 2 bases; unmatched bases: 6. CDR3 loop: CASSARTSPYNEQFF. The CDR3 DNA sequence: TGTGCCAGCAGCGCCCGGACTAGTCCCTACAATGAGCAGTTCTTC.

This clone was counted a few times. The rearrangement uses TRBV14 and TRBJ2-3, with no clear D. This CDR3 region has 13 residues. Germline CDR1 and CDR2: SGHDN and FVKESK. Deletions cut 0 bases from V and 5 bases from J, with 6 bases between. The CDR3 sequence is CASSQDPIDTQYF. CDR3 bases: TGTGCCAGCAGCCAAGACCCTATAGATACGCAGTATTTT.

The chain joins TRBV6-5 to TRBJ1-4; D remains ambiguous. Trimming pared 4 bases from V and 7 bases from J, leaving 16 bases between. Per the germline V gene, CDR1 is MNHEY and CDR2 is SVGAGI. This CDR3 is built from 15 residues. CDR3 region: CASSSATRSVEKLFF. The CDR3 DNA follows: TGTGCCAGCAGTTCTGCTACCCGCTCCGTTGAAAAACTGTTTTTT.

The chain couples TRBV6-5 to TRBJ2-2; D is possibly TRBD1 (6 bases). The CDR3 is 15 residues long. V shed 5 bases and J shed 5 bases, with 15 bases lying between them. Germline lookup yields CDR1 MNHEY and CDR2 SVGAGI. In DNA, the CDR3 is TGTGCCAGCAGTAAACAGGGAGTCCTTACCGGGGAGCTGTTTTTT. Its protein product is CASSKQGVLTGELFF.